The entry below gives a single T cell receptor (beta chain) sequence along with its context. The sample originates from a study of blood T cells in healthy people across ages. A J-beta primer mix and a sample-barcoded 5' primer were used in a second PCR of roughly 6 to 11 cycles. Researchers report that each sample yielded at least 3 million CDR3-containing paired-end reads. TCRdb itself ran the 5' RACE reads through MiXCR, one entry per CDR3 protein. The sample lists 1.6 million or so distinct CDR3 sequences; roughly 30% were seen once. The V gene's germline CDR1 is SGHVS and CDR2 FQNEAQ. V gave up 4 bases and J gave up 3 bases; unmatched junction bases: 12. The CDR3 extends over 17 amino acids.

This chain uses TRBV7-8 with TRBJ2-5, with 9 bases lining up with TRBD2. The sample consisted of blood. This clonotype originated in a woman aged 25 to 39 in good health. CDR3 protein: CASSSRVAGGLKETQYF. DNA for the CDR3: TGTGCCAGCAGCTCCAGAGTCGCGGGGGGGCTTAAAGAGACCCAGTACTTC.